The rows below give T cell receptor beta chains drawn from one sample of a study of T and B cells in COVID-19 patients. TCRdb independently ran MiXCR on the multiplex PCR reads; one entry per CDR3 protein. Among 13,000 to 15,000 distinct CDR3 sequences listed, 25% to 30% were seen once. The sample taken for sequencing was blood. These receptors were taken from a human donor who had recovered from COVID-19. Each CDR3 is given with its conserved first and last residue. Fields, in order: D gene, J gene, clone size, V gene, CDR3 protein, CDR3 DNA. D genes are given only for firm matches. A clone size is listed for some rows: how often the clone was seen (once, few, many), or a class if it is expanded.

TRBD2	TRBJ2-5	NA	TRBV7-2	CASSLGGGRKTQYF	TGTGCCAGCAGCTTAGGGGGGGGGAGAAAGACCCAGTACTTC
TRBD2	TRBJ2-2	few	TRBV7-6	CASSVPGLAGGLNTGELFF	TGTGCCAGCAGCGTTCCGGGACTAGCGGGGGGCCTGAACACCGGGGAGCTGTTTTTT
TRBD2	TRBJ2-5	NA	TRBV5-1	CASSLAVAGAETQYF	TGCGCCAGCAGCTTGGCGGTAGCGGGAGCGGAGACCCAGTACTTC
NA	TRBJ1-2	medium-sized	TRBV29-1	CSATIRGDWGYTF	TGCAGCGCAACTATCCGGGGGGATTGGGGCTACACCTTC
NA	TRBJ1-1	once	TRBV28	CASSSRPSSAPRPAFF	TGTGCCAGCAGTTCACGCCCTTCATCCGCCCCACGCCCAGCTTTCTTT
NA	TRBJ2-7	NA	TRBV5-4	CASSSRLVRPYEQYF	TGTGCCAGCAGCTCCCGACTAGTCCGACCCTACGAGCAGTACTTC
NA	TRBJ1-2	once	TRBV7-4	CASTKQEGMGYGYTF	TGTGCCAGCACCAAACAGGAGGGTATGGGCTATGGCTACACCTTC
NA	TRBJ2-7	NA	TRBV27	CASGFQGGAYEQYF	TGTGCCAGCGGTTTCCAGGGGGGCGCCTACGAGCAGTACTTC
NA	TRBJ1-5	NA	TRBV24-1	CATSPSGGNQPQHF	TGTGCCACCTCCCCCTCTGGGGGCAATCAGCCCCAGCATTTT
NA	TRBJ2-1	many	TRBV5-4	CASSLWDGREQFF	TGTGCCAGCAGCTTGTGGGACGGAAGGGAGCAGTTCTTC
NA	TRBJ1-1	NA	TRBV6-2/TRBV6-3	CAGSWGGTEAFF	TGTGCCGGATCTTGGGGGGGCACTGAAGCTTTCTTT
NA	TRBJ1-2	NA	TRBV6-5	CASSSTQARYGYTF	TGTGCCAGCAGCTCAACACAGGCGAGGTATGGCTACACCTTC
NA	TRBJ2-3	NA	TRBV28	CASRAEADTQYF	TGTGCCAGCAGAGCCGAAGCAGATACGCAGTATTTT
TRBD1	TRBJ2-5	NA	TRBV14	CASRRQGQETQYF	TGTGCCAGCAGGCGACAGGGGCAAGAGACCCAGTACTTC
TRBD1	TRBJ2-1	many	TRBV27	CASSFMRGDRGRNEQFF	TGTGCCAGCAGTTTTATGAGGGGAGACAGGGGTAGGAATGAGCAGTTCTTC
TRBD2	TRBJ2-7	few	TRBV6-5	CASRPGGGGSYEQYF	TGTGCCAGCAGACCGGGGGGGGGAGGGTCCTACGAGCAGTACTTC
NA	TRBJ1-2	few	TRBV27	CASRLNSGGAMGYTF	TGTGCCAGCCGTCTTAATTCCGGGGGCGCAATGGGCTACACCTTC
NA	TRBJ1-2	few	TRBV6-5	CASSGNRMGYTF	TGTGCCAGCAGTGGCAACAGGATGGGCTACACCTTC
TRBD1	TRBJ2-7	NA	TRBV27	CASSWIPGQGYEQYF	TGTGCCAGCAGTTGGATCCCGGGACAGGGGTACGAGCAGTACTTC
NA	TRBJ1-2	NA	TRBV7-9	CASSLKDAYGYTF	TGTGCCAGCAGCTTAAAAGATGCCTATGGCTACACCTTC
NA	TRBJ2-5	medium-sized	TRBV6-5	CASSYSRQIQETQYF	TGTGCCAGCAGTTACAGTCGACAGATCCAAGAGACCCAGTACTTC
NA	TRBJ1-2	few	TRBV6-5	CASSYRQDYGYTF	TGTGCCAGCAGTTACCGCCAGGACTATGGCTACACCTTC
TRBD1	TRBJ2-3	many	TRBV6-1	CASSERQGDTQYF	TGTGCCAGCAGTGAACGACAGGGAGATACGCAGTATTTT
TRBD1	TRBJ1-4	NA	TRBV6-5	CASSSSQGTNEKLFF	TGTGCCAGCAGTTCTTCACAGGGGACTAATGAAAAACTGTTTTTT
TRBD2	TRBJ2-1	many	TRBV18	CASSPAGGNNEQFF	TGTGCCAGCTCACCCGCGGGGGGTAACAATGAGCAGTTCTTC
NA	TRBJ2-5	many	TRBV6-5	CASRQSTGRFGLETQYF	TGTGCCAGCAGACAATCTACAGGGAGGTTTGGTTTAGAGACCCAGTACTTC
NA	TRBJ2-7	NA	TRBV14	CASSRALRGTYEQYF	TGTGCCAGCAGCCGGGCTTTGAGGGGCACCTACGAGCAGTACTTC
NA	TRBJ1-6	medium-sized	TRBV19	CASSPEDYNSPLHF	TGTGCCAGTAGTCCCGAGGACTATAATTCACCCCTCCACTTT
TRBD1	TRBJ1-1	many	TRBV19	CASSSRDRGFMNTEAFF	TGTGCCAGTAGTTCCCGGGACAGGGGATTTATGAACACTGAAGCTTTCTTT
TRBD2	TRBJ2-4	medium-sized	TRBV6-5	CASSFGTSSNIQYF	TGTGCCAGCAGCTTTGGGACTAGTTCGAACATTCAGTACTTC
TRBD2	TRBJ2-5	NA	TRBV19	CASSLSGTSVETQYF	TGTGCCAGCAGCTTATCAGGGACTAGCGTGGAGACCCAGTACTTC
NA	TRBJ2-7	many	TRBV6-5	CASSPTGAYEQYF	TGTGCCAGCAGTCCGACAGGAGCCTACGAGCAGTACTTC
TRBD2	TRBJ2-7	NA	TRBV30	CAWGGEQYEQYF	TGTGCCTGGGGGGGGGAGCAGTACGAGCAGTACTTC
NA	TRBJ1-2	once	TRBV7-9	CASSYLQAHGYTF	TGTGCCAGCAGCTATCTCCAGGCGCATGGCTACACCTTC
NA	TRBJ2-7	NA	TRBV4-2	CASSQTQGYEQYF	TGTGCCAGCAGCCAAACACAGGGATACGAGCAGTACTTC
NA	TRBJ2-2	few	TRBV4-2	CASSRRGDGTGELFF	TGTGCCAGCAGCCGAAGAGGGGACGGCACCGGGGAGCTGTTTTTT
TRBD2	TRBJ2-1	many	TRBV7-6	CASSLFSGVYNEQFF	TGTGCCAGCAGCTTGTTTAGCGGGGTATACAATGAGCAGTTCTTC
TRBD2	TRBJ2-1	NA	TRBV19	CASSIISGGADEQFF	TGTGCCAGTAGTATAATCAGCGGGGGGGCCGATGAGCAGTTCTTC
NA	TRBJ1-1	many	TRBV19	CASSIPPPGNTEAFF	TGTGCCAGTAGTATCCCCCCACCCGGGAACACTGAAGCTTTCTTT
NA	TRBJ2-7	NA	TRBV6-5	CASSEAPAYEQYF	TGTGCCAGCAGTGAGGCGCCGGCCTACGAGCAGTACTTC
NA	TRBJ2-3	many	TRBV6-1	CASVLRGADTDTQYF	TGTGCCAGTGTACTCCGGGGGGCAGACACAGATACGCAGTATTTT
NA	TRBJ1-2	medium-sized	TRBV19	CASSIVLMNYGYTF	TGTGCCAGTAGTATAGTCTTGATGAACTATGGCTACACCTTC
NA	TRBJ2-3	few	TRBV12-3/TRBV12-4	CASRLLWTYTQYF	TGTGCCAGCAGGTTACTATGGACGTATACGCAGTATTTT
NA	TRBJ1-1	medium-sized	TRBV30	CAWTGNSGTEAFF	TGTGCCTGGACAGGGAACTCGGGAACTGAAGCTTTCTTT
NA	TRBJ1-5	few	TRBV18	CASSPSAVSNQPQHF	TGTGCCAGCTCACCCTCGGCAGTCTCCAATCAGCCCCAGCATTTT
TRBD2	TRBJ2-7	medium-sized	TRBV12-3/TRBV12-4	CASSLEGLFDEQYF	TGTGCCAGCAGTTTAGAGGGACTATTCGACGAGCAGTACTTC
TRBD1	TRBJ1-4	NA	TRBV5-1	CASRGGTGRSNEKLFF	TGCGCCAGCAGAGGGGGGACAGGGAGATCTAATGAAAAACTGTTTTTT
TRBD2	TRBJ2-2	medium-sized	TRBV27	CASRWGGETGELFF	TGTGCCAGCAGGTGGGGGGGGGAAACCGGGGAGCTGTTTTTT
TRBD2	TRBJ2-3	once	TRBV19	CASSPGTSGGAIDTQYF	TGTGCCAGTAGTCCCGGGACTAGCGGGGGGGCCATAGATACGCAGTATTTT
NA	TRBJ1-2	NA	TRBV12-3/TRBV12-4	CASTWGNYGYTF	TGTGCCAGCACTTGGGGGAACTATGGCTACACCTTC
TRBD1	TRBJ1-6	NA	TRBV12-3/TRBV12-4	CASRDTGGLYNSPLHF	TGTGCCAGCAGAGATACAGGGGGCCTCTATAATTCACCCCTCCACTTT
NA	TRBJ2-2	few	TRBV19	CATRGGTTNTGELFF	TGTGCCACCCGAGGCGGGACAACGAACACCGGGGAGCTGTTTTTT